The next 13 T cell receptor beta chains were all read from a single sample in a study of blood T cells in healthy people across ages. Through a sample-barcoded 5' primer and a J-beta primer mix, a second PCR was run for roughly 6 to 12 cycles. TCRdb re-called the 5' RACE reads with MiXCR, one entry per CDR3 protein. Of around 800,000 distinct CDR3 sequences listed, about 42% were seen once; the top ten hold around 18%. What was sequenced was blood. These receptors were obtained from an older man in good health.

This clonotype has a handful of counts. As DNA, the CDR3 is TGCAGTGCTACATGGTGGGTAGCGGGAGGGCCGGAGTCCCCAGATACGCAGTATTTT. Translation gives CSATWWVAGGPESPDTQYF. J is TRBJ2-3 and V is TRBV20-1, with 11 bases fitting TRBD2. The CDR3 extends over 19 amino acids. The V segment lost 4 bases and the J segment 4 bases; nucleotides outside the gene matches: 19. CDR1 is DFQATT, CDR2 SNEGSKA, per germline (reference sequence).

The chain couples TRBV7-2 to TRBJ2-4; D may be TRBD2 (5 bases). The CDR3 totals 14 residues. V lost 2 bases, J lost 11 bases, and 16 bases lay in between. In germline, CDR1 is SGHTA, CDR2 FQGNSA. The CDR3 here is CASSLWGTSFVQYF. DNA for the CDR3: TGTGCCAGCAGCTTATGGGGAACTAGTTTCGTTCAGTACTTC. Full variable domain (outside the CDR3, taken from reference TRBV7-2 and TRBJ2-4): GAGVSQSPSNKVTEKGKDVELRCDPISGHTALYWYRQSLGQGLEFLIYFQGNSAPDKSGLPSDRFSAERTGGSVSTLTIQRTQQEDSAVYLCASSLWGTSFVQYFGAGTRLSVL.

This clonotype was detected a few times. The chain recombines TRBV4-3 with TRBJ1-2; 9 bases align to TRBD1. CDR1 LGHNA and CDR2 YSLEER come from the germline V gene. The V and J ends lost 5 bases and 2 bases, in that order; junction bases with no gene match: 3. The length of the CDR3 is 14 residues. CDR3 DNA: TGCGCCAGCAGCTTCGGGACAGGGAACTATGGCTACACCTTC. Protein: CASSFGTGNYGYTF.

This clonotype turned up a few times. This chain links TRBV20-1 with TRBJ1-6; no definite D call. This CDR3 contains 14 residues. CDR1 is DFQATT and CDR2 is SNEGSKA in the germline V gene (reference sequence). Trimming shortened V by 4 bases and J by 8 bases, and 15 bases separated the two germline ends. The CDR3 region has the DNA TGCAGTGCTACCCCCTCCGGGAGGGATTCACCCCTCCACTTT. Residues: CSATPSGRDSPLHF.

Turning to this clonotype: This could be a read error, since a much larger clone is one nucleotide away. This chain uses TRBV7-2 with TRBJ2-1; D possibly uses TRBD1 or TRBD2 (6 bases each). The CDR3 covers 14 residues. Germline V gene lookup returns CDR1 SGHTA and CDR2 FQGNSA. V was trimmed by 6 bases and J by 13 bases, leaving 22 bases between them. The CDR3, as DNA: TGTGCCAGCAGGAACAGGGAGGAGGGTGAGACCCAGTTCTTC. This gives the protein CASRNREEGETQFF.

The sample holds a few counts of this clonotype. The V call is TRBV9, the J call TRBJ2-3, with D unresolved. Deletions cut 0 bases from V and 6 bases from J, with 8 bases between. CDR1 is SGDLS and CDR2 is YYNGEE in the germline V gene. The CDR3 has 13 residues. As DNA, the CDR3 is TGTGCCAGCAGCGTAGGTACGTCGGATACGCAGTATTTT. Translation: CASSVGTSDTQYF.

Many counts were recorded for this clonotype. The chain is built from TRBV7-9 and TRBJ1-2; D is unclear. The CDR3 totals 12 residues. Trimming pared 3 bases from V and 8 bases from J, leaving 10 bases between. CDR1 SEHNR and CDR2 FQNEAQ come from the germline V gene (reference sequence). The CDR3 spells CASSLEGNGYTF. The CDR3 DNA follows: TGTGCCAGCAGCTTGGAGGGAAACGGCTACACCTTC. Complete variable domain (other parts from reference TRBV7-9 and TRBJ1-2): DTGVSQNPRHKITKRGQNVTFRCDPISEHNRLYWYRQTLGQGPEFLTYFQNEAQLEKSRLLSDRFSAERPKGSFSTLEIQRTEQGDSAMYLCASSLEGNGYTFGSGTRLTVV.

Concerning this clonotype itself: A much larger clone sits a single nucleotide away, making a read error possible. This CDR3 is CASSLQQGLPAGEQYF. The CDR3 DNA is TGTGCCAGCAGTTTACAACAGGGCCTCCCCGCTGGTGAGCAGTACTTC. The chain uses TRBV27 and TRBJ2-5; D is perhaps TRBD1 (6 bases). The CDR3 has 16 amino acids. With 2 bases removed from V and 11 bases from J, the gap between germline ends came to 24 bases. Looked up from germline, CDR1 is MNHEY and CDR2 is SMNVEV (reference sequence).

The gene calls are TRBV4-1 and TRBJ2-7; 7 positions match TRBD1. The CDR3 length is 16 residues. Trimming at V came to 0 bases and at J to 2 bases, leaving 7 bases not matched to a gene. CDR1 MGHRA and CDR2 YSYEKL come from the germline V gene. CDR3 nucleotide sequence: TGCGCCAGCAGCCAAGACCTGGGACAGCAAACCTACGAGCAGTACTTC. It codes for CASSQDLGQQTYEQYF.

This rearrangement joins TRBV27 to TRBJ2-5, with 7 bases identical to TRBD2. Judging by the DNA end, TRBJ2-7 fits better; the J call may be wrong. CDR1 and CDR2 (germline): MNHEY, SMNVEV (reference sequence). The CDR3 totals 15 residues. The CDR3 region has the DNA TGTGCCAGCAGTTTAAGGCGGGGGAGCGTCTACGAGCAGTACTTC. Translating gives CASSLRRGSVYEQYF.

The table lists this clonotype with a few counts. V is TRBV2 and J is TRBJ2-7; 7 positions agree with TRBD1. This CDR3 has 15 residues. The ends lost 1 base at V and 3 bases at J; junction bases unmatched: 6. Germline V lookup: CDR1 SNHLY, CDR2 FYNNEI. The CDR3 sequence is CASSEGDRFIYEQYF. The CDR3 DNA reads TGTGCCAGCAGTGAAGGGGACAGATTTATCTACGAGCAGTACTTC.

A few counts support this clonotype. The rearrangement links TRBV4-3 to TRBJ2-3; D remains unclear. Germline V gene sequence: CDR1 LGHNA, CDR2 YSLEER. The CDR3 consists of 15 residues. The V and J ends lost 1 base and 0 bases respectively, with 8 bases between them. CDR3 coding DNA: TGCGCCAGCAGCCAAGGACCCGCTAGCACAGATACGCAGTATTTT. Amino acids: CASSQGPASTDTQYF.

The V call is TRBV12-3 or TRBV12-4, the J call TRBJ1-5, with 7 bases fitting TRBD1. The CDR3 spans 15 residues. Germline trimming cut 2 bases from V and 3 bases from J; bases unmatched to any gene: 4. The CDR3 sequence is CASSLYGQVNQPQHF. CDR3 sequence (DNA): TGTGCCAGCAGTTTATATGGACAGGTCAATCAGCCCCAGCATTTT.